The rows below give T cell receptor beta chains drawn from one sample of a study of T cells in Graves' hyperthyroidism and ophthalmopathy. MiXCR was run by TCRdb on the multiplex PCR reads, yielding one entry per CDR3 protein. The repertoire includes fewer than 900,000 distinct CDR3 sequences, approximately 18% of them detected once, and 16% sits in the top ten. The sequencing sample was made of blood. These receptors were collected from a woman aged 50 to 60 with Graves' hyperthyroidism that later progressed to Graves' ophthalmopathy. CDR3s include the opening cysteine and the closing phenylalanine or tryptophan. The order of the fields is D gene, V gene, clone size, J gene, CDR3 DNA, CDR3 protein. A D gene is named only where the DNA matches it firmly. Clone sizes are given selectively: once, few, many, or a class where the clone is expanded.

-	TRBV7-6	many	TRBJ2-1	TGTGCCAGCTCACTGGGGGAGCCTTACAATGAGCAGTTCTTC	CASSLGEPYNEQFF
TRBD2	TRBV20-1	few	TRBJ2-3	TGCAGTGCTCCCCGAGGGGCCCGTCTAGCGGGGGACCCTAGCACAGATACGCAGTATTTT	CSAPRGARLAGDPSTDTQYF
-	TRBV7-9	-	TRBJ2-5	TGTGCCAGCAGCCCCCTGGGAGGTTGGAGCCAAGAGACCCAGTACTTC	CASSPLGGWSQETQYF
TRBD1	TRBV25-1	-	TRBJ2-6	TGTGCCAGCAGTGACCCGGGACAGGGGGTTTCTGGGGCCAACGTCCTGACTTTC	CASSDPGQGVSGANVLTF
-	TRBV7-6	-	TRBJ2-3	TGTGCCAGCAGCCTTCGGGATTCAACCACAGATACGCAGTATTTT	CASSLRDSTTDTQYF
-	TRBV12-3/TRBV12-4	many	TRBJ1-1	TGTGCCAGCACCTTAGGGGGGTATACTGAAGCTTTCTTT	CASTLGGYTEAFF
TRBD2	TRBV7-2	many	TRBJ2-1	TGTGCCAGCAGCTTAGCTAGCGGGGGGTACAATGAGCAGTTCTTC	CASSLASGGYNEQFF
-	TRBV5-1	few	TRBJ2-2	TGCGCCAGCAGCGATCAACCATGGACGGACACCGGGGAGCTGTTTTTT	CASSDQPWTDTGELFF
TRBD1	TRBV5-6	-	TRBJ1-2	TGTGCCAGCAGCTTTCCCGGACAGGGGTATGGCTACACCTTC	CASSFPGQGYGYTF
-	TRBV10-1	few	TRBJ2-3	TGCGCCAGCAGTGAGGGGACTGCTGAGCACACAGATACGCAGTATTTT	CASSEGTAEHTDTQYF
-	TRBV28	-	TRBJ2-7	TGTGCCAGCAGTTTTGGGGGGATCAGGTACGAGCAGTACTTC	CASSFGGIRYEQYF
-	TRBV5-6	few	TRBJ1-6	TGTGCCAGCAACGGGGGGGGGAATTCACCCCTCCACTTT	CASNGGGNSPLHF
TRBD1	TRBV5-1	few	TRBJ1-4	TGCGCCAGCAGCTTCGGGACAGGGACGACTAATGAAAAACTGTTTTTT	CASSFGTGTTNEKLFF
-	TRBV5-1	few	TRBJ2-2	TGCGCCAGCAGCTTGGGCTACGACCGGGACGGACATACCGGGGAGCTGTTTTTT	CASSLGYDRDGHTGELFF
-	TRBV3-1	many	TRBJ2-2	TGTGCCAGCAGCCCGAGGTCTAGCCCGACCGGGGAGCTGTTTTTT	CASSPRSSPTGELFF
TRBD1	TRBV12-3/TRBV12-4	few	TRBJ1-2	TGTGCCAGCAGTTTCCCGACAGGGACCCCCGCCGCTGGCTACACCTTC	CASSFPTGTPAAGYTF
-	TRBV7-2	many	TRBJ2-1	TGTGCCAGCAGCCCAAGGGTGGGTGAGCAGTTCTTC	CASSPRVGEQFF
TRBD2	TRBV4-1	few	TRBJ2-3	TGCGCCAGCAGCCAAGCCAGAGGACTAGCGGGGGGGACTAGCACAGATACGCAGTATTTT	CASSQARGLAGGTSTDTQYF
TRBD1	TRBV2	few	TRBJ1-2	TGTGCCAGCAAAGAGGGCAGGGGGCGACTTGACTATGGCTACACCTTC	CASKEGRGRLDYGYTF
-	TRBV13	many	TRBJ2-7	TGTGCCAGCAGCCTCGAGAATTACGAGCAGTACTTC	CASSLENYEQYF
TRBD1	TRBV13	many	TRBJ2-7	TGTGCCAGCGGGCAATACAGGGGGCTCTACGAGCAGTACTTC	CASGQYRGLYEQYF
-	TRBV12-3/TRBV12-4	-	TRBJ2-5	TGTGCCAGCAGGCTGGCCATCTCTGGGGAAACCCAGTACTTC	CASRLAISGETQYF
-	TRBV29-1	-	TRBJ1-2	TGCAGCGCTAGGAGACACCTTAACTATGGCTACACCTTC	CSARRHLNYGYTF
TRBD2	TRBV7-6	-	TRBJ2-1	TGTGCCAGCAGCAGGCCTAGCGGGGTTGGGAATGAGCAGTTCTTC	CASSRPSGVGNEQFF
-	TRBV7-9	-	TRBJ1-3	TGTGCCAGCAGCCAAGAGAACGCCCTCTCGGGAAACACCATATATTTT	CASSQENALSGNTIYF
-	TRBV6-1	few	TRBJ2-1	TGTGCCAGCATTCCGGGACTTGACTCCTACAATGAGCAGTTCTTC	CASIPGLDSYNEQFF
TRBD1	TRBV6-1	few	TRBJ1-2	TGTGCCAGCAGGACAGGGGGCCTGAACTATGGCTACACCTTC	CASRTGGLNYGYTF
-	TRBV12-3/TRBV12-4	many	TRBJ2-1	TGTGCCAGCAGTTTAGCACCCAGGGTCAACAATGAGCAGTTCTTC	CASSLAPRVNNEQFF
TRBD1	TRBV5-8	few	TRBJ1-2	TGTGCCAGCAGCCCCAGGGGGGACCTCTTTTATGGCTACACCTTC	CASSPRGDLFYGYTF
-	TRBV30	few	TRBJ2-2	TGTGCCTGGAGTGTGGGCAGGGTATCGGGGGAGCTGTTTTTT	CAWSVGRVSGELFF
-	TRBV20-1	-	TRBJ2-5	TGCAGTACAGGACGGGGAAAGTACCAAGAGACCCAGTACTTC	CSTGRGKYQETQYF
TRBD1	TRBV11-2	many	TRBJ1-1	TGTGCCAGCAGCCTATGGACAGGCAACACTGAAGCTTTCTTT	CASSLWTGNTEAFF
-	TRBV6-2/TRBV6-3	once	TRBJ1-1	TGTGCCAGCTTGGGCTCCGGGACCCCCGCCGGAGACACTGAAGCTTTCTTT	CASLGSGTPAGDTEAFF
-	TRBV28	once	TRBJ1-1	TGTGCCAGCAGCACACCCGCGCCGACAGACAACACTGAAGCTTTCTTT	CASSTPAPTDNTEAFF
-	TRBV13	many	TRBJ2-7	TGTGCCAGCAGCCCCATGGACCGCAACGAGCAGTACTTC	CASSPMDRNEQYF
-	TRBV30	many	TRBJ1-2	TGTGCCTGGGCCAACTCCAGGGGAAACTATGGCTACACCTTC	CAWANSRGNYGYTF
TRBD2	TRBV24-1	few	TRBJ2-1	TGTGCCACCAGTGACCCAACTAGGGGGGCTAGCGGGGGGTGGGAGCAGTTCTTC	CATSDPTRGASGGWEQFF
TRBD2	TRBV14	few	TRBJ2-3	TGTGCCAGCAGCCAAGCCGGACTAGCGCGGGATACGCAGTATTTT	CASSQAGLARDTQYF
TRBD1	TRBV7-3	-	TRBJ1-1	TGTGCCAGCAGCTTAGTCGTCGGGACAGACAGGGGGAACACTGAAGCTTTCTTT	CASSLVVGTDRGNTEAFF
TRBD1	TRBV2	many	TRBJ2-2	TGTGCCAGCAGTGGACAGGGAGCCACCGGGGAGCTGTTTTTT	CASSGQGATGELFF
-	TRBV6-1	-	TRBJ2-3	TGTGCCAGCAGTGAAAGGGACAGGGCGGGAGGGCAGTATTTT	CASSERDRAGGQYF
-	TRBV11-2	many	TRBJ2-7	TGTGCCAGCAGCTTTAGAGGGGACGCGGTAGCCGAGCAGTACTTC	CASSFRGDAVAEQYF
TRBD2	TRBV7-3	few	TRBJ2-2	TGTGCCAGCAGCCCCCAGCGGGGGAACACCGGGGAGCTGTTTTTT	CASSPQRGNTGELFF
-	TRBV20-1	-	TRBJ2-3	TGCAGTGCTAGCCGATCGGGAGATACGCAGTATTTT	CSASRSGDTQYF
TRBD2	TRBV5-1	many	TRBJ2-3	TGCGCCAGCAGCTTGGCTAGCGGGGGGCAAATAGATACGCAGTATTTT	CASSLASGGQIDTQYF
TRBD1	TRBV7-3	many	TRBJ2-5	TGTGCCAGCAGCCCCCCGACAGGGCAAGAGACCCAGTACTTC	CASSPPTGQETQYF
-	TRBV5-8	-	TRBJ1-5	TGTGCCAGCAGCCCCCGGGGGACCCATCAGCCCCAGCATTTT	CASSPRGTHQPQHF
-	TRBV10-2	-	TRBJ1-1	TGCGCCAGCAGTGAGACGGCTTTCGGCACTGAAGCTTTCTTT	CASSETAFGTEAFF
TRBD2	TRBV20-1	many	TRBJ2-1	TGCAGTGCTAGAGGCCTAGCGGGGGGGCATGAGCAGTTCTTC	CSARGLAGGHEQFF
TRBD1	TRBV6-1	-	TRBJ1-2	TGTCCCAGTCGGGACAGGGGGCCTGCTAACTATGGCTACACCTTC	CPSRDRGPANYGYTF
-	TRBV5-4	few	TRBJ1-1	TGTGCCAGCAGCCTTAGACGGGACCTGGGGACTGAAGCTTTCTTT	CASSLRRDLGTEAFF
TRBD1	TRBV20-1	few	TRBJ2-5	TGCAGTGCTCCCCCCCGGGACAGGGGCCAAGAGACCCAGTACTTC	CSAPPRDRGQETQYF
TRBD1	TRBV5-1	many	TRBJ2-1	TGCGCCAGCAATTTGATGGGACAGAGCTCCTACAATGAGCAGTTCTTC	CASNLMGQSSYNEQFF
-	TRBV18	many	TRBJ2-7	TGTGCCAGCTCACCACGGAAGGACGGAGCCTACGAGCAGTACTTC	CASSPRKDGAYEQYF
TRBD2	TRBV9	-	TRBJ2-2	TGTGCCAGCGACCCACACGGGGGGGGGAACACCGGGGAGCTGTTTTTT	CASDPHGGGNTGELFF
TRBD1	TRBV6-1	-	TRBJ1-5	TGTGCCAGCACCCTAACCATACAGGGGACTCCGCATTTT	CASTLTIQGTPHF
-	TRBV27	few	TRBJ2-2	TGTGCCAGCGTTGACCGCGGGGAGCTGTTTTTT	CASVDRGELFF
-	TRBV7-9	many	TRBJ2-3	TGTGCCAGCAGCTTAGACATAAGTAATACGCAGTATTTT	CASSLDISNTQYF
TRBD1	TRBV7-9	few	TRBJ1-2	TGTGCCAGCAGCTTAGTATTACAGGGGGCCCCTCGTGATGGCTACACCTTC	CASSLVLQGAPRDGYTF
-	TRBV6-1	many	TRBJ2-7	TGTGCCAGCAGGACGACCCAGGCCCACGAGCAGTACTTC	CASRTTQAHEQYF